What follows are 14 T cell receptor beta chains derived from one specimen sequenced in a study of CD8 T cells in Susac syndrome. RNA, at roughly 0.45 to 1 ug, was reverse transcribed with random hexamers. From the immunoSEQ multiplex PCR reads, TCRdb called clonotypes with MiXCR, one entry per CDR3 protein. The sample includes tens of thousands of distinct CDR3 sequences, roughly 94% of them seen just once. Specimen: CD8+ T cells from PBMCs. The receptors here all came from a human donor with Susac syndrome.

This clonotype was seen just once. This sequence joins TRBV15 and TRBJ2-5, with 8 nucleotides matching TRBD1. CDR1 and CDR2 (germline): LNHNV, YYDKDF (reference sequence). The V segment lost 3 bases and the J segment 5 bases; nucleotides outside the gene matches: 8. The CDR3 covers 15 residues. The CDR3 loop reads CATSRVRGLIETQYF. The CDR3 DNA sequence: TGTGCCACCAGCAGGGTCAGGGGGCTGATTGAGACCCAGTACTTC.

The chain is built from TRBV11-2 and TRBJ2-2; TRBD1 matches 9 bases. From germline, CDR1 is SGHAT and CDR2 FQNNGV. The CDR3 length is 16 residues. The junction had 8 bases not matched to a gene; V was cut back by 5 bases and J by 4 bases. CDR3 DNA: TGTGCCAGCAGCGACCCGGGACAGGGAATCACCGGGGAGCTGTTTTTT. It specifies CASSDPGQGITGELFF.

The V call is TRBV3-1, the J call TRBJ2-7; 7 bases are a match to TRBD1. V was pared by 1 base and J by 7 bases, with 13 bases of the junction left unmatched. This CDR3 has 16 amino acids. Germline V CDR1 and CDR2: LGHDT, YNNKEL (reference sequence). CDR3 DNA sequence: TGTGCCAGCAGCCAAGGGGGACAGTCCGGTTTACGGGAGCAGTACTTC. Encoded protein: CASSQGGQSGLREQYF.

This clonotype appeared once. The V gene is TRBV12-3 or TRBV12-4, the J gene TRBJ2-2, with 8 positions matching TRBD2. The CDR3 totals 15 residues. The V segment lost 6 bases and the J segment 4 bases; nucleotides outside the gene matches: 7. The CDR3 region is CASSPGLAGTGELFF. Here the CDR3 DNA reads TGTGCCAGCAGCCCAGGACTAGCAGGCACCGGGGAGCTGTTTTTT.

The chain joins TRBV7-9 to TRBJ2-7, with 9 bases aligning to TRBD1. J lost 1 base, V lost 5 bases, and 15 bases had no gene match. This CDR3 is built from 18 residues. Germline V gene data show CDR1 as SEHNR and CDR2 as FQNEAQ (reference sequence). The chain's CDR3 is CASSGGSTGGLGSYEQYF. The CDR3, as DNA: TGTGCCAGCAGCGGAGGGAGCACAGGGGGCCTGGGGTCCTACGAGCAGTACTTC.

The chain uses TRBV9 and TRBJ1-6; no reliable D call. Germline V gene data show CDR1 as SGDLS and CDR2 as YYNGEE. This CDR3 contains 9 residues. V was shortened by 4 bases and J by 10 bases, with 0 bases between the two germline ends. CDR3 sequence: CASSSPLHF. CDR3 in DNA: TGTGCCAGCAGCTCACCCCTCCACTTT.

The chain couples TRBV5-1 to TRBJ2-5; 11 bases agree with TRBD2. CDR1 is SGHRS, CDR2 YFSETQ, per germline. The CDR3 spans 14 residues. After removal of 6 bases from V and 10 bases from J, the junction contained 11 bases not matched to a gene. The CDR3, as DNA: TGCGCCAGCACCGAGACTAGCGGGGTGGAGCTCCAGTACTTC. It specifies CASTETSGVELQYF.

V usage is TRBV4-3 and J usage is TRBJ2-5; D could derive from TRBD1 or TRBD2 (5 bases each). Between the trimmed V and J ends, which lost 0 bases and 4 bases, there was a span of 12 bases. This CDR3 comprises 15 residues. Germline CDR1 and CDR2: LGHNA and YSLEER. For the CDR3, the DNA is TGCGCCAGCAGCCAAGATCTACGGGGCGGAGAGACCCAGTACTTC. It encodes CASSQDLRGGETQYF.

The V call is TRBV27, the J call TRBJ2-3, with D maybe TRBD2 (5 bases). The V and J ends lost 5 bases and 1 base respectively, with 16 bases between them. Germline loops: CDR1 MNHEY, CDR2 SMNVEV (reference sequence). The CDR3 has 16 amino acids. CDR3 bases: TGTGCCAGCAGTGCCCCTACCGGGGATCGCACAGATACGCAGTATTTT. Translating gives CASSAPTGDRTDTQYF.

The chain carries TRBV12-3 or TRBV12-4 and TRBJ1-5; 7 nucleotides agree with TRBD1. V lost 7 bases and J lost 5; bases outside the gene matches: 5. The CDR3 is made up of 13 amino acids. CDR3 coding DNA: TGTGCCAGCACCCAGGGGGGGGATCAGCCCCAGCATTTT. It translates to CASTQGGDQPQHF.

V usage is TRBV5-1 and J usage is TRBJ2-5, with TRBD1 matching over 10 bases. CDR3 length: 17 amino acids. From germline, CDR1 is SGHRS and CDR2 YFSETQ. V shed 2 bases, J shed 5 bases, and the junction held 12 bases outside the gene matches. DNA of the CDR3: TGCGCCAGCAGCTTCGACTCCGGGACAGGGGTGGAGGAGACCCAGTACTTC. Its translation: CASSFDSGTGVEETQYF.

This sequence joins TRBV5-1 and TRBJ2-5; a weak D match, TRBD2 (6 bases). The CDR3 covers 13 residues. The ends were cut back, 7 bases at V and 2 bases at J, with 12 bases in the middle. Per germline, CDR1 SGHRS and CDR2 YFSETQ. The CDR3 nucleotides are TGCGCCAGCCCGGGAGCAGCTCAAGAGACCCAGTACTTC. Residues: CASPGAAQETQYF.

The V and J genes are TRBV11-2 and TRBJ2-7; D is uncertain. With 2 bases removed from V and 4 bases from J, the gap between germline ends came to 9 bases. The CDR3 totals 13 residues. Germline CDR1 SGHAT, CDR2 FQNNGV. CDR3 coding DNA: TGTGCCAGCAGCTTAAGGCACGCTTACGAGCAGTACTTC. Its translation: CASSLRHAYEQYF.

CDR3 region: CATSDLGSAGELFF. The CDR3 nucleotides are TGTGCCACCAGTGATTTGGGGTCCGCCGGGGAGCTGTTTTTT. The rearrangement joins TRBV24-1 to TRBJ2-2; no clear D. V was trimmed by 0 bases and J by 6 bases, leaving 7 bases between them. Germline V CDR1 and CDR2: KGHDR, SFDVKD. CDR3 length: 14 residues.